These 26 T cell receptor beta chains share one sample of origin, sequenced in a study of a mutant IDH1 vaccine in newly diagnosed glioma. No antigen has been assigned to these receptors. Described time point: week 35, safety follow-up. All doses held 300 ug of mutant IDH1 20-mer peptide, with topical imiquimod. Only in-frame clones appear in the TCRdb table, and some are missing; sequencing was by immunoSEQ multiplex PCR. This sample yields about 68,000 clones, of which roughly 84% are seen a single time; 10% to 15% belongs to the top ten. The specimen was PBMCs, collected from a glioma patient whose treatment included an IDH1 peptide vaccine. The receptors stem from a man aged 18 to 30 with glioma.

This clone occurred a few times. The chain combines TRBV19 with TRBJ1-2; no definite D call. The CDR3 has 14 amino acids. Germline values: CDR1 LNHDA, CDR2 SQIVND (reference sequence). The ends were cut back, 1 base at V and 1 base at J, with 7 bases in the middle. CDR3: CASSIGPSNYGYTF. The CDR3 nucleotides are TGTGCCAGTAGTATAGGCCCAAGTAACTATGGCTACACCTTC.

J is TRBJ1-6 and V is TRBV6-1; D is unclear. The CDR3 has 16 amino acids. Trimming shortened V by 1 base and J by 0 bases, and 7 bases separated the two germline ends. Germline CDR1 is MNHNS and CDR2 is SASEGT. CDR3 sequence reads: CASSEVWSSYNSPLHF. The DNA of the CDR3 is TGTGCCAGCAGTGAAGTTTGGAGCTCCTATAATTCACCCCTCCACTTT.

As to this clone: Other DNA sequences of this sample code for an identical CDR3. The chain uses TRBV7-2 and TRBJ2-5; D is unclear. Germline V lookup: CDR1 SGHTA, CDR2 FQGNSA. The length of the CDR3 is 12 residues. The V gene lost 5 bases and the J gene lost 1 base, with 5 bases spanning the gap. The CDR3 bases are TGTGCCAGCAGCCTCACCCAAGAGACCCAGTACTTC. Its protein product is CASSLTQETQYF. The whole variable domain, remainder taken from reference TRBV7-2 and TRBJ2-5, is GAGVSQSPSNKVTEKGKDVELRCDPISGHTALYWYRQSLGQGLEFLIYFQGNSAPDKSGLPSDRFSAERTGGSVSTLTIQRTQQEDSAVYLCASSLTQETQYFGPGTRLLVL.

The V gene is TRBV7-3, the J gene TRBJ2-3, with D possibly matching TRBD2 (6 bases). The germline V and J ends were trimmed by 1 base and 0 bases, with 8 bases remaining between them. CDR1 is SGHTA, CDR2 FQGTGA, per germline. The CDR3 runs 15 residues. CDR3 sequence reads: CASSLMGTSTDTQYF. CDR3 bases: TGTGCCAGCAGCTTAATGGGGACTAGCACAGATACGCAGTATTTT.

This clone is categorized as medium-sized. For the CDR3, the DNA is TGCGCCAGCAGCCAAGACGCAGGGAGCTCCTACAATGAGCAGTTCTTC. Translated: CASSQDAGSSYNEQFF. This chain joins TRBV4-3 and TRBJ2-1, with D tentatively TRBD1 or TRBD2 (5 bases each). The CDR3 consists of 16 residues. The germline V gene has CDR1 LGHNA and CDR2 YSLEER. Trimming stripped 0 bases from V and 0 bases from J, with 9 bases between.

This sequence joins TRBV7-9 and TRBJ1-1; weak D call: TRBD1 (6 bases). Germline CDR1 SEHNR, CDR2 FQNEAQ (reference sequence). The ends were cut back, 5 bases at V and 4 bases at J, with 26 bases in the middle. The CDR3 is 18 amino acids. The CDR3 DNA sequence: TGTGCCAGCAGCCTGGTGCAACAGGGTTCGATGAGGGGCACTGAAGCTTTCTTT. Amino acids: CASSLVQQGSMRGTEAFF.

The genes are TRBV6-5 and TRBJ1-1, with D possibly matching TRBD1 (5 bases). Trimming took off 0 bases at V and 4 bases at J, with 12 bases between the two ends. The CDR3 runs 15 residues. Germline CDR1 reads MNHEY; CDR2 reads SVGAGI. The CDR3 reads CASSYSWRGPTEAFF. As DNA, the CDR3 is TGTGCCAGCAGTTACTCCTGGCGGGGCCCCACTGAAGCTTTCTTT.

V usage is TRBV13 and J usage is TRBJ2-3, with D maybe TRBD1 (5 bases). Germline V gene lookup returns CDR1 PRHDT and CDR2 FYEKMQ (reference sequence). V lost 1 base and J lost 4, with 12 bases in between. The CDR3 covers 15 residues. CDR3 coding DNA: TGTGCCAGCAGCTTAGAGGGCAGGGCTCCAGATACGCAGTATTTT. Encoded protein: CASSLEGRAPDTQYF.

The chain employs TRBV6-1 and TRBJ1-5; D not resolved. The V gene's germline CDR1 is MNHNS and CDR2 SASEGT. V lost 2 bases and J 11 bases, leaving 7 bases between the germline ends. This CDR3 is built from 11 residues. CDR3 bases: TGTGCCAGCAGTGAACGTGGGGCCCAGCATTTT. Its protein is CASSERGAQHF.

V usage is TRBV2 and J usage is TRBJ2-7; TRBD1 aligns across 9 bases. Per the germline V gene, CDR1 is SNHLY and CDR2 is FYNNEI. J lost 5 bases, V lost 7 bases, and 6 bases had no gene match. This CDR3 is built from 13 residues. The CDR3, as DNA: TGTGCCAGCACGGGACAGGGCCAAAACGAGCAGTACTTC. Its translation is CASTGQGQNEQYF.

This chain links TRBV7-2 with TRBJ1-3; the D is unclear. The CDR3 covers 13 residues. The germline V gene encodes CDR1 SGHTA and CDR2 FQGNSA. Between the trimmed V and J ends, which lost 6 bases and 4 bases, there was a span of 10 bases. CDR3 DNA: TGTGCCAGCAGTCGGAATATAGGAAACACCATATATTTT. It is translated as CASSRNIGNTIYF.

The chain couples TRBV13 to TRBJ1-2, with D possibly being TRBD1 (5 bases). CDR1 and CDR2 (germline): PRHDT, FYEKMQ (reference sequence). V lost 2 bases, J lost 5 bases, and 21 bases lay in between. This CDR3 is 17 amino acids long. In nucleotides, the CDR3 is TGTGCCAGCAGCTTATATTCCTTGTACGGCGGGGGATATGGCTACACCTTC. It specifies CASSLYSLYGGGYGYTF. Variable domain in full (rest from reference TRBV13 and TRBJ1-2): AAGVIQSPRHLIKEKRETATLKCYPIPRHDTVYWYQQGPGQDPQFLISFYEKMQSDKGSIPDRFSAQQFSDYHSELNMSSLELGDSALYFCASSLYSLYGGGYGYTFGSGTRLTVV.

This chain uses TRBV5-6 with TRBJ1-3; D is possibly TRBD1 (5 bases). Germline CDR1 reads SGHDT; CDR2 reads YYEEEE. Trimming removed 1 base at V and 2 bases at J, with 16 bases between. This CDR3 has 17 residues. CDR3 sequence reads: CASSLYRVWGAGNTIYF. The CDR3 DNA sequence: TGTGCCAGCAGCTTGTATAGAGTTTGGGGGGCTGGAAACACCATATATTTT.

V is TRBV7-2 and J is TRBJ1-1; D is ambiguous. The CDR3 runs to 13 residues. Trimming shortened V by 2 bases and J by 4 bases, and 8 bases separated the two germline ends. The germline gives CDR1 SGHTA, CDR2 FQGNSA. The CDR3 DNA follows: TGTGCCAGCAGCTTACTTTTAAGCACTGAAGCTTTCTTT. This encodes CASSLLLSTEAFF.

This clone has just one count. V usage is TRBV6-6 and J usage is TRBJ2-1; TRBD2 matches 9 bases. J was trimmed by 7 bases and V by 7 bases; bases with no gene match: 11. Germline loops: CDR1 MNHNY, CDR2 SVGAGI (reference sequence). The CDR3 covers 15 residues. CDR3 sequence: CASKVAGAQSNEQFF. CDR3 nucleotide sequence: TGTGCCAGCAAGGTAGCGGGAGCTCAATCAAATGAGCAGTTCTTC.

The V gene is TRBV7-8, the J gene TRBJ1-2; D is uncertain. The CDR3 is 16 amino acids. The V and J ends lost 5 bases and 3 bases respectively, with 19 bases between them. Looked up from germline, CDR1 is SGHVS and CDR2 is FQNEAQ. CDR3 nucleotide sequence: TGTGCCAGCAGCGCCTCTTTTGGGGTTACATACTATGGCTACACCTTC. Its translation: CASSASFGVTYYGYTF.

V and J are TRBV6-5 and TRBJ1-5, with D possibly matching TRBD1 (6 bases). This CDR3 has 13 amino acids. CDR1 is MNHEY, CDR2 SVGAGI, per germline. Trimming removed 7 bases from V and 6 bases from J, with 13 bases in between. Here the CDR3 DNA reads TGTGCCAGCACGAACAGGGTTGGTCAGCCCCAGCATTTT. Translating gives CASTNRVGQPQHF.

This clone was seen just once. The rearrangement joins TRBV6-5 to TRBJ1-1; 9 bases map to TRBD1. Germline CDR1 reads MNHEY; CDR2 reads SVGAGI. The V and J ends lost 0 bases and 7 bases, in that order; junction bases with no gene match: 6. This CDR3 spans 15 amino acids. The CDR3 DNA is TGTGCCAGCAGTTACTCGAACAGGGGGCGCGGTGAAGCTTTCTTT. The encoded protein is CASSYSNRGRGEAFF.

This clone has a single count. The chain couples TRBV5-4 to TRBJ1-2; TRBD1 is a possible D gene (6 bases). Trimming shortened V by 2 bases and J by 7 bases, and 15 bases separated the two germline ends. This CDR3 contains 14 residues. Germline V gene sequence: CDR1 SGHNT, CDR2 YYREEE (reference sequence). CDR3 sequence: CASSFENGGGGYTF. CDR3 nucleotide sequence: TGTGCCAGCAGCTTTGAGAACGGGGGCGGTGGCTACACCTTC.

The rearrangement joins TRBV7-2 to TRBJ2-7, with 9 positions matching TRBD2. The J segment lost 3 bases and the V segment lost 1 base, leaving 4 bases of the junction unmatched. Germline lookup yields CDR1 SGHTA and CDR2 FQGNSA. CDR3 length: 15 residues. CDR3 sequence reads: CASSLGLAGNYEQYF. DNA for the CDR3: TGTGCCAGCAGCTTAGGGCTAGCGGGGAACTACGAGCAGTACTTC. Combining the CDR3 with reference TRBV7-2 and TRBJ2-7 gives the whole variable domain GAGVSQSPSNKVTEKGKDVELRCDPISGHTALYWYRQSLGQGLEFLIYFQGNSAPDKSGLPSDRFSAERTGGSVSTLTIQRTQQEDSAVYLCASSLGLAGNYEQYFGPGTRLTVT.

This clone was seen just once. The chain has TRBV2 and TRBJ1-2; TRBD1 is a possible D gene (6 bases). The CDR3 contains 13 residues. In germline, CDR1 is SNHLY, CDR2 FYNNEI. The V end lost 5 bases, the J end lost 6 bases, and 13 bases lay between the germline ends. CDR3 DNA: TGTGCCAGCAGTTACAGGGAGCAGGATGGCTACACCTTC. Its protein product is CASSYREQDGYTF.

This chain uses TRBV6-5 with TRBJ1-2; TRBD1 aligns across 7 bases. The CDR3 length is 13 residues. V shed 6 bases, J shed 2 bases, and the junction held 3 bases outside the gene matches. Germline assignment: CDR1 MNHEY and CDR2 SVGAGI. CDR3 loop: CASSRTGNYGYTF. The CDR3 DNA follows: TGTGCCAGCAGCCGGACAGGAAACTATGGCTACACCTTC.

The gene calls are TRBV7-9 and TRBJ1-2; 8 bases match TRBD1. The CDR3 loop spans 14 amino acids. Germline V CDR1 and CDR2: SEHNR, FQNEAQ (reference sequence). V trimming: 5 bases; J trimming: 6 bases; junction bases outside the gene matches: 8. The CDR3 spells CASSPRTGIDGYTF. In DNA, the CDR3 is TGTGCCAGCAGCCCACGGACAGGGATCGATGGCTACACCTTC.

This chain's CDR3 is CASSSDFQGRNEQFF. The CDR3, as DNA: TGCGCCAGCAGCTCCGATTTTCAGGGACGCAATGAGCAGTTCTTC. The gene calls are TRBV5-1 and TRBJ2-1; D may match TRBD1 or TRBD2 (5 bases each). The CDR3 sequence is 15 residues long. CDR1 and CDR2 (germline): SGHRS, YFSETQ. The V end lost 3 bases, the J end lost 6 bases, and 16 bases lay between the germline ends.

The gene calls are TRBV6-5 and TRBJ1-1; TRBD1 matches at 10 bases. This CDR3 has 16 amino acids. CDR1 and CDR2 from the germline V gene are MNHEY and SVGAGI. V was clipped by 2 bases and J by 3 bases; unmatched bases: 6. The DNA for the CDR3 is TGTGCCAGCAGTTACGCGACAGGGGGCGCGTACACTGAAGCTTTCTTT. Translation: CASSYATGGAYTEAFF.

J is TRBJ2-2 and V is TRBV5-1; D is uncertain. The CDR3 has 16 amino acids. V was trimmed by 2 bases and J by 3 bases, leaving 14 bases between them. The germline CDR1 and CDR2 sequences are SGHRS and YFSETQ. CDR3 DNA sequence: TGCGCCAGCAGCTTCCAAGGGAAGGCGGACACCGGGGAGCTGTTTTTT. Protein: CASSFQGKADTGELFF.